Listed below are T cell receptor beta chains from one sample, sequenced in a study of neoadjuvant anti-PD-1 for oral cavity cancer. Generated by immunoSEQ multiplex PCR, the TCRdb table keeps only in-frame clones and is missing some. There are 55,000 to 75,000 clones in the sample; roughly 80% occur only once, and approximately 2.4% lies in the top ten. The starting material was PBMCs, obtained before nivolumab (anti-PD-1) treatment. These TCRs come from a person aged 40 to 85 with oral cavity squamous cell carcinoma. Each CDR3 is given with its conserved first and last residue. A D gene is named only where the DNA matches it firmly. Not all rows give a size; the values are once, few, many and, for expanded clones, a class.

D gene	J gene	clone size	V gene	CDR3 protein	CDR3 DNA
-	TRBJ1-2	once	TRBV2	CASSANRDLYGYTF	TGTGCCAGCAGTGCGAACAGGGACCTATATGGCTACACCTTC
-	TRBJ2-1	-	TRBV28	CASSLLARDEQFF	TGTGCCAGCAGTTTACTAGCGAGGGATGAGCAGTTCTTC
-	TRBJ2-3	once	TRBV20-1	CSAIEINTQYF	TGCAGTGCTATCGAGATCAATACGCAGTATTTT
-	TRBJ2-6	-	TRBV6-1	CASSEPNSRPSGANVLTF	TGTGCCAGCAGTGAACCGAATTCCAGGCCCTCTGGGGCCAACGTCCTGACTTTC
-	TRBJ1-5	few	TRBV4-1	CASSQELGVRNQPQHF	TGCGCCAGCAGCCAAGAGCTCGGGGTTCGCAATCAGCCCCAGCATTTT
TRBD1	TRBJ2-1	-	TRBV5-8	CASSPGTVKQFF	TGTGCCAGCAGTCCCGGGACAGTTAAGCAGTTCTTC
-	TRBJ1-1	-	TRBV30	CAWSVQVTQNTEAFF	TGTGCCTGGAGTGTACAGGTTACACAGAACACTGAAGCTTTCTTT
TRBD2	TRBJ2-7	-	TRBV28	CASSSPGASGRYEQYF	TGTGCCAGCAGTTCCCCTGGGGCTAGCGGCCGATACGAGCAGTACTTC
TRBD1	TRBJ2-1	-	TRBV5-1	CASSLQGPSSYNEQFF	TGCGCCAGCAGCTTACAGGGGCCCAGCTCCTACAATGAGCAGTTCTTC
-	TRBJ1-1	-	TRBV27	CASSPGPNTEAFF	TGTGCCAGCAGTCCTGGGCCGAACACTGAAGCTTTCTTT
-	TRBJ1-4	-	TRBV7-6	CASSSLGVRNEKLFF	TGTGCCAGCAGCAGTTTAGGGGTTCGTAATGAAAAACTGTTTTTT
-	TRBJ2-2	-	TRBV10-3	CAISESIVRSNTGELFF	TGTGCCATCAGTGAGTCGATCGTGCGGTCGAACACCGGGGAGCTGTTTTTT
-	TRBJ2-7	-	TRBV28	CASSLQGSSYEQYF	TGTGCCAGCAGTTTGCAGGGGTCTTCCTACGAGCAGTACTTC
-	TRBJ2-2	-	TRBV7-9	CASSLGGSSAGELFF	TGTGCCAGCAGCTTGGGTGGGAGCTCCGCCGGGGAGCTGTTTTTT
-	TRBJ1-2	-	TRBV7-2	CASSFGQGGYGYTF	TGTGCCAGCAGCTTCGGGCAGGGTGGGTATGGCTACACCTTC
-	TRBJ1-2	-	TRBV5-6	CASSLGRVAGGYTF	TGTGCCAGCAGCTTGGGTCGCGTGGCGGGGGGCTACACCTTC
TRBD1	TRBJ1-2	-	TRBV7-3	CASSPSGQGNYGYTF	TGTGCCAGCAGCCCATCTGGACAGGGGAACTATGGCTACACCTTC
-	TRBJ1-1	-	TRBV5-1	CASSFEGGLSAFF	TGCGCCAGCAGCTTTGAGGGGGGCCTATCTGCTTTCTTT
TRBD1	TRBJ2-2	medium-sized	TRBV28	CASSSPGQGIAGELFF	TGTGCCAGCAGCTCCCCGGGACAGGGCATCGCCGGGGAGCTGTTTTTT
TRBD1	TRBJ2-5	-	TRBV28	CASSFPRTGGRQTQYF	TGTGCCAGCAGTTTTCCCCGGACAGGGGGTAGGCAGACCCAGTACTTC
-	TRBJ1-1	-	TRBV4-1	CASSQGSGSTEAFF	TGCGCCAGCAGCCAAGGGAGTGGGAGCACTGAAGCTTTCTTT